These 2 T cell receptor beta chains share one sample of origin, sequenced in a study of T cell changes during pregnancy in multiple sclerosis. Produced via immunoSEQ multiplex PCR; TCRdb's table is partial and in-frame only. The sample has 70,000 to 95,000 clones, around 93% seen once. Sequencing used peripheral blood, obtained in the third trimester of pregnancy. These receptors were obtained from a female donor with multiple sclerosis, enrolled in a pregnancy study.

As for this clone: Compared with germline, one end of the junction differs, possibly owing to a read error. The chain combines TRBV7-7 with TRBJ2-1; 7 bases are shared with TRBD1. This CDR3 is built from 14 residues. Germline CDR1 SSHAT, CDR2 FNYEAQ (reference sequence). The CDR3 region is CASSLGGQLNEQFF. As DNA, the CDR3 is TGTGCTAGCAGCTTAGGGGGACAGCTCAATGAGCAGTTCTTC.

The rearrangement joins TRBV7-9 to TRBJ1-1, with a possible D match to TRBD1 (6 bases). CDR1 and CDR2 (germline): SEHNR, FQNEAQ (reference sequence). The CDR3 extends over 14 amino acids. V lost 1 base to trimming and J lost 1 base, with 7 bases between them. The CDR3 loop is CASSLGTANTEAFF. CDR3 bases: TGTGCCAGCAGCTTAGGGACAGCGAACACTGAAGCTTTCTTT.